This T cell receptor beta chain was identified in a study of shared clonotypes between healthy human individuals. Assay used: immunoSEQ multiplex PCR; TCRdb lists only in-frame clones, some missing. This sample yields about 1.9 million clones, of which roughly 93% are seen a single time; around 1.7% belongs to the top ten. Germline CDR1 is MNHEY and CDR2 is SMNVEV (reference sequence). The CDR3 covers 14 residues. Trimming at V came to 6 bases and at J to 6 bases, leaving 8 bases not matched to a gene. Positively selected for CCR7, the CD45RO-negative cells used as naive CD8 cells excluded terminally differentiated effector memory CD45RA+ cells.

This chain connects TRBV27 to TRBJ2-3; TRBD2 matches at 8 bases. Input material: naive CD8+ T cells from PBMCs. The sequence was obtained from a young man in good health. Some clones in this sample may be carry-over from other donors' samples. The CDR3 DNA sequence: TGTGCCAGCAGCCCGGGACTAGGGGGGGATACGCAGTATTTT. This gives the protein CASSPGLGGDTQYF.